This TCR beta chain was observed in a study of radiotherapy plus CTLA-4 blockade in lung cancer (dated by TCRdb to about 2018). Describing the broader study: Among enrolled patients, under 20% had an objective response and 31% reached disease control. Results and caveats for the whole study, not just this receptor: After treatment with radiotherapy and ipilimumab, TCR clones that originated in tumors expanded in peripheral blood. The strongest predictors of response were reported to be early dynamic shifts in blood T cell clones along with a rise in serum interferon-beta following radiation.

With regard to this clone: Its antigen is unknown. One base away there is no much larger clone; base qualities are not given.

The study evaluated CTLA-4 blockade (ipilimumab) given together with focal radiation therapy in patients who had chemo-refractory metastatic non-small-cell lung cancer. Library construction relied on the immunoSEQ multiplex PCR assay. TCRdb obtained this table from immuneACCESS and retained in-frame rearrangements with V and J assigned. These tables miss some clones; where compared with another copy, unresolved V genes account for less than half of the shortfall, and the remainder is unexplained. This sample comprises roughly 45,000 clones, roughly 60% of them detected only once. The ten largest clones take up approximately 17% of the sample. CDR1 and CDR2, per the germline V gene, are SGHDT and YYEEEE. The trim is 4 bases for V and 0 bases for J, with a gap of 11 bases between the germline ends. The CDR3 runs 15 residues from the cysteine to the phenylalanine. Left in the record is the CDR3 DNA by itself, 45 bases read in frame from the first base.

The sequences come from peripheral blood, collected from a patient treated with radiotherapy plus ipilimumab. The sequence was obtained from a human donor with non-small cell lung cancer who had a partial response to radiotherapy plus ipilimumab. The V and J genes are TRBV5-6 and TRBJ1-5; too little of a D gene remains to name it. The DNA sequence reads TGTGCCAGCAGCAGGAGGGCCAATAGCAATCAGCCCCAGCATTTT. Protein translation: CASSRRANSNQPQHF. Beyond the CDR3, the reference TRBV5-6 and TRBJ1-5 genes provide the residues; the full variable domain reads: DAGVTQSPTHLIKTRGQQVTLRCSPKSGHDTVSWYQQALGQGPQFIFQYYEEEERQRGNFPDRFSGHQFPNYSSELNVNALLLGDSALYLCASSRRANSNQPQHFGDGTRLSIL.